The 14 T cell receptor beta chains below come from one sample, sequenced in a study of T cells in Graves' hyperthyroidism and ophthalmopathy (dated 2019 in TCRdb). The library came from multiplex PCR. TCRdb lists the instrument as Illumina HiSeq 2000. The TCR beta CDR3 regions were amplified from RNA transcripts. The TCR CDR3 was subjected to a first round of RT-PCR using the HTBI primer set and the Qiagen OneStep RT-PCR kit. TCRdb passed the public sequencing reads through fastp at Q25 and MiXCR, retaining productive beta sequences. Rows with a matching CDR3 protein are joined into one entry that keeps the most common DNA and genes. The sample contains approximately 630,000 distinct CDR3 sequences, around 15% of them found a single time. Approximately 3.8% of the sample comes from the top ten. Sequencing input: blood. These receptors were taken from a woman aged 25 to 39 with Graves' hyperthyroidism.

This clonotype has a handful of counts. The genes are TRBV12-3 or TRBV12-4 and TRBJ2-7; D is perhaps TRBD1 (5 bases). The CDR3 has 14 residues. Trimming pared 2 bases from V and 2 bases from J, leaving 10 bases between. The CDR3 DNA is TGTGCCAGCAGTTTAAAGGGGATGCCCTACGAGCAGTACTTC. Translating it yields CASSLKGMPYEQYF.

This clonotype was recorded many times. The chain carries TRBV2 and TRBJ2-5; tentatively, D is TRBD1 (6 bases). Per the germline V gene, CDR1 is SNHLY and CDR2 is FYNNEI. The CDR3 runs to 15 residues. V was clipped by 6 bases and J by 1 base, with 15 bases between them. The CDR3 nucleotides read TGTGCCAGCAGCCAGGCAGGGGTGGTCCAAGAGACCCAGTACTTC. Encoded protein: CASSQAGVVQETQYF.

Remarks on this clonotype: With a much larger clone just one base away, this may be a read error. This chain uses TRBV7-2 with TRBJ1-5; D is unresolved. With 5 bases removed from V and 0 bases from J, the gap between germline ends came to 11 bases. The CDR3 has 15 residues. Germline CDR1 reads SGHTA; CDR2 reads FQGNSA. CDR3 DNA sequence: TGTGCCAGCAGCATAGTACGCCTTAGCAATCAGCCCCAGCATTTT. It specifies CASSIVRLSNQPQHF. Full variable domain (remainder filled in from reference TRBV7-2 and TRBJ1-5): GAGVSQSPSNKVTEKGKDVELRCDPISGHTALYWYRQSLGQGLEFLIYFQGNSAPDKSGLPSDRFSAERTGGSVSTLTIQRTQQEDSAVYLCASSIVRLSNQPQHFGDGTRLSIL.

This clonotype came up a few times. The chain employs TRBV6-5 and TRBJ1-1, with a tentative D call TRBD1 (6 bases). There are 16 residues in the CDR3. V was cut by 2 bases and J by 1 base, with 14 bases left in between. Looked up from germline, CDR1 is MNHEY and CDR2 is SVGAGI. CDR3 nucleotide sequence: TGTGCCAGCAGTTACCCGGACAGAGGGGCGAACACTGAAGCTTTCTTT. This codes for CASSYPDRGANTEAFF.

This clonotype was seen more than once but under ten times. The junction does not match germline at one end; this may be a read error. V gene TRBV3-1 combines with J gene TRBJ1-3; no clear D gene. The CDR3 contains 16 residues. In germline, CDR1 is LGHDT, CDR2 YNNKEL (reference sequence). CDR3 sequence: CASSQASAGSGDTIYF. CDR3 in DNA: TGTGCCAGCAGCCAAGCTTCGGCAGGCTCTGGAGACACCATATATTTT.

This clonotype was detected ten times or more. This chain connects TRBV12-3 or TRBV12-4 to TRBJ1-2, with TRBD1 matching 7 bases. V lost 7 bases and J lost 2; bases outside the gene matches: 7. This CDR3 has 14 amino acids. For the CDR3, the DNA is TGTGCCAGCATAGGGGGCACTCTAAACTATGGCTACACCTTC. Its translation is CASIGGTLNYGYTF.

This clonotype was seen a handful of times. The CDR3 DNA reads TGCAGCGCTGTAAAAGCGGGGACTCGCACAGATACGCAGTATTTT. It translates to CSAVKAGTRTDTQYF. The rearrangement joins TRBV29-1 to TRBJ2-3; TRBD2 aligns across 7 bases. The CDR3 covers 15 residues. Germline V gene lookup returns CDR1 SQVTM and CDR2 ANQGSEA. Trimming took 7 bases from V and 1 from J; bases not matched to a gene: 11.

This clonotype was detected a few times. The genes are TRBV24-1 and TRBJ2-1; the D call may be TRBD1 or TRBD2 (5 bases each). With 1 base removed from V and 10 bases from J, the gap between germline ends came to 7 bases. Germline lookup yields CDR1 KGHDR and CDR2 SFDVKD. The CDR3 has 12 residues. The chain's CDR3 is CATSDLGDEQFF. DNA for the CDR3: TGTGCCACCAGTGATTTAGGGGACGAGCAGTTCTTC.

This clonotype has a count of ten or more. The chain employs TRBV12-3 or TRBV12-4 and TRBJ2-1; no clear D. This CDR3 is built from 13 residues. V lost 5 bases, J lost 6 bases, and 11 bases lay in between. The CDR3 sequence is CASSPDWLNEQFF. CDR3 DNA sequence: TGTGCCAGCAGTCCTGACTGGCTCAATGAGCAGTTCTTC.

This clonotype appeared a few times. This chain connects TRBV30 to TRBJ2-4, with 7 bases matching TRBD2. CDR1 is GTSNPN and CDR2 is SVGIG in the germline V gene (reference sequence). The CDR3 length is 16 residues. Trimming took 2 bases from V and 3 from J; bases not matched to a gene: 10. This chain's CDR3 is CAWSQAGAIGKNIQYF. CDR3 DNA: TGTGCCTGGAGTCAGGCGGGAGCGATAGGCAAAAACATTCAGTACTTC.

This clonotype occurred a few times. The rearrangement joins TRBV15 to TRBJ1-2; D ambiguous. The CDR3 is 14 amino acids. V was pared by 1 base and J by 1 base, with 7 bases between. CDR1 and CDR2 from the germline V gene are LNHNV and YYDKDF (reference sequence). The CDR3 sequence: CATSRGRVNYGYTF. The CDR3, as DNA: TGTGCCACCAGCAGAGGAAGGGTTAACTATGGCTACACCTTC.

With regard to this clonotype: At one end the junction does not follow the germline gene, possibly because of a read error. The V call is TRBV28, the J call TRBJ2-5; 10 nucleotides line up with TRBD1. CDR1 is MDHEN and CDR2 is SYDVKM in the germline V gene. This CDR3 comprises 16 residues. In DNA form, the CDR3 reads TGTGCCGGCAGTTTTGAGGGGGACAGGGGAGAGGAGACCCAGTACTTC. It is translated as CAGSFEGDRGEETQYF.

In its sample, this clonotype was seen a few times. This sequence joins TRBV7-9 and TRBJ2-1, with 7 bases that match TRBD2. The CDR3 consists of 15 residues. Germline CDR1 reads SEHNR; CDR2 reads FQNEAQ (reference sequence). The trim removed 1 base at V and 2 bases at J, leaving 2 bases unmatched. The CDR3, as DNA: TGTGCCAGCAGCTTAGTAGCGGGTACCTACAATGAGCAGTTCTTC. Its protein is CASSLVAGTYNEQFF.

This clonotype was detected only a few times. The CDR3 DNA reads TGTGCCAGCAGTGAACGGGGACAGGGTGGCAATCAGCCCCAGCATTTT. Its protein product is CASSERGQGGNQPQHF. V is TRBV6-1 and J is TRBJ1-5, with 9 nucleotides matching TRBD1. The length of the CDR3 is 16 residues. Germline lookup yields CDR1 MNHNS and CDR2 SASEGT. Trimming removed 2 bases from V and 2 bases from J; junction bases left unmatched: 4.